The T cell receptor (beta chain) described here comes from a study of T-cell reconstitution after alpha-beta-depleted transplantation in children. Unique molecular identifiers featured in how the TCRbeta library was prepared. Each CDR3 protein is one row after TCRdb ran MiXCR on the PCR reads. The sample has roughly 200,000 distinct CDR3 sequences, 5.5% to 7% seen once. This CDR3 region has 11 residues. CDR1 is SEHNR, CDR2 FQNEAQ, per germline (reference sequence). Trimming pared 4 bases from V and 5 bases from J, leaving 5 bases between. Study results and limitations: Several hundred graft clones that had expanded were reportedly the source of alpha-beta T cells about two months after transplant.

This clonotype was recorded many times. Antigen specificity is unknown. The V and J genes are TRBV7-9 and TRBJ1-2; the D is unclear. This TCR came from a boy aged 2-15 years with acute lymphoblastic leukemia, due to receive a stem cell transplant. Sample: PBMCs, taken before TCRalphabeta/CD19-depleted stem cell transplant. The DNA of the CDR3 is TGTGCCAGCAGCTCTCTATATGGCTACACCTTC. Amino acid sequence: CASSSLYGYTF.